The 13 T cell receptor beta chains listed next were all sequenced from one sample in a study of blood T cell repertoires in COVID-19. Profiled with immunoSEQ multiplex PCR; TCRdb holds only in-frame clones, not every one. The table lists some 190,000 clones, around four fifths of them singletons. Source material: peripheral blood. These receptor sequences come from a human donor in a cohort sampled during active COVID-19.

The gene calls are TRBV19 and TRBJ1-5, with 7 bases lining up with TRBD1. V dropped 3 bases and J dropped 0; count of bases not matched to a gene: 8. The CDR3 length is 17 residues. Germline CDR1 is LNHDA and CDR2 is SQIVND (reference sequence). The CDR3 bases are TGTGCCAGTAGTATCCGCAGGGACAGTGTTAGCAATCAGCCCCAGCATTTT. Translation: CASSIRRDSVSNQPQHF. The full variable domain, with the rest looked up from reference TRBV19 and TRBJ1-5, is DGGITQSPKYLFRKEGQNVTLSCEQNLNHDAMYWYRQDPGQGLRLIYYSQIVNDFQKGDIAEGYSVSREKKESFPLTVTSAQKNPTAFYLCASSIRRDSVSNQPQHFGDGTRLSIL.

The chain uses TRBV2 and TRBJ1-2, with 7 bases lining up with TRBD1. The CDR3 totals 14 residues. The ends lost 8 bases at V and 1 base at J; junction bases unmatched: 7. Germline values: CDR1 SNHLY, CDR2 FYNNEI. The CDR3 region has the DNA TGTGCCAGCGGGGACAGCCTTCATAACTATGGCTACACCTTC. It is translated as CASGDSLHNYGYTF.

V is TRBV30 and J is TRBJ2-2, with a weak D call TRBD1 (5 bases). Germline V gives CDR1 GTSNPN, CDR2 SVGIG (reference sequence). This CDR3 is built from 14 residues. The germline V and J ends were trimmed by 3 bases and 0 bases, with 8 bases remaining between them. CDR3 nucleotides: TGTGCCTGGAGCGAGACAGCGAACACCGGGGAGCTGTTTTTT. Amino acid sequence: CAWSETANTGELFF.

This clone was seen only a few times. This chain joins TRBV12-5 and TRBJ1-1, with D perhaps matching TRBD1 (5 bases). The V end lost 2 bases, the J end lost 5 bases, and 9 bases lay between the germline ends. CDR3 length: 13 residues. CDR1 and CDR2 (germline): LGHNT, FRNRAP. CDR3 protein: CASGLLGGTEAFF. The CDR3 nucleotides are TGTGCTAGTGGTTTGCTCGGGGGAACTGAAGCTTTCTTT.

J is TRBJ2-1 and V is TRBV5-1; TRBD2 matches at 7 bases. CDR3 length: 17 amino acids. The J segment lost 5 bases and the V segment lost 0 bases, leaving 11 bases of the junction unmatched. CDR1 and CDR2 from the germline V gene are SGHRS and YFSETQ. CDR3 nucleotide sequence: TGCGCCAGCAGCTTGGCCCCTGGGGGGGGGATCAACAATGAGCAGTTCTTC. This translates into CASSLAPGGGINNEQFF.

The chain recombines TRBV5-1 with TRBJ2-3, with TRBD1 identical over 7 bases. The CDR3 has 14 residues. The V segment lost 6 bases and the J segment 1 base; nucleotides outside the gene matches: 5. Germline V lookup: CDR1 SGHRS, CDR2 YFSETQ. CDR3 amino acids: CASTSDRRTDTQYF. The CDR3 coding sequence is TGCGCCAGCACCTCGGACAGGCGCACAGATACGCAGTATTTT. Complete variable domain (other parts from reference TRBV5-1 and TRBJ2-3): KAGVTQTPRYLIKTRGQQVTLSCSPISGHRSVSWYQQTPGQGLQFLFEYFSETQRNKGNFPGRFSGRQFSNSRSEMNVSTLELGDSALYLCASTSDRRTDTQYFGPGTRLTVL.

The chain combines TRBV5-8 with TRBJ1-5; no clear D gene. Germline V lookup: CDR1 SGHTS, CDR2 YDEGEE. V dropped 0 bases and J dropped 1 base, with 8 bases sitting between them. The CDR3 consists of 15 residues. In nucleotides, the CDR3 is TGTGCCAGCAGCTTGGCCTACGGGAGCAATCAGCCCCAGCATTTT. It translates to CASSLAYGSNQPQHF.

The chain couples TRBV5-4 to TRBJ1-4, with 7 bases identical to TRBD1. Trimming took 1 base from V and 8 from J; bases not matched to a gene: 5. The germline V gene has CDR1 SGHNT and CDR2 YYREEE (reference sequence). The CDR3 is 14 residues long. The CDR3: CASSLTGDGEKLFF. CDR3 bases: TGTGCCAGCAGCTTGACAGGGGACGGAGAAAAACTGTTTTTT. The full variable domain, in which reference TRBV5-4 and TRBJ1-4 provide the parts outside the CDR3, is ETGVTQSPTHLIKTRGQQVTLRCSSQSGHNTVSWYQQALGQGPQFIFQYYREEENGRGNFPPRFSGLQFPNYSSELNVNALELDDSALYLCASSLTGDGEKLFFGSGTQLSVL.

The chain is built from TRBV5-8 and TRBJ1-5; D is unclear. V shed 0 bases and J shed 7 bases, with 8 bases lying between them. Germline CDR1 SGHTS, CDR2 YDEGEE. CDR3 length equals 13 residues. CDR3 in amino acids: CASSLVLSQPQHF. The CDR3 region has the DNA TGTGCCAGCAGCTTGGTTCTTAGCCAGCCCCAGCATTTT.

The rearrangement links TRBV28 to TRBJ2-7; no reliable D call. This CDR3 comprises 11 residues. Germline CDR1 is MDHEN and CDR2 is SYDVKM. V lost 6 bases and J 0 bases, leaving 3 bases between the germline ends. Here the CDR3 DNA reads TGTGCCAGCAGCAACTCCTACGAGCAGTACTTC. It yields the protein CASSNSYEQYF.

The rearrangement joins TRBV18 to TRBJ2-3; TRBD2 matches 7 bases. After removal of 2 bases from V and 6 bases from J, the junction contained 5 bases not matched to a gene. The CDR3 extends over 14 amino acids. The germline V gene encodes CDR1 KGHSH and CDR2 LQKENI. CDR3 coding DNA: TGTGCCAGCTCACCAGCGCTAGCGGCGGATACGCAGTATTTT. Translating it yields CASSPALAADTQYF.

V gene TRBV6-6 combines with J gene TRBJ2-2; 9 bases agree with TRBD2. The V gene's germline CDR1 is MNHNY and CDR2 SVGAGI (reference sequence). The CDR3 has 15 amino acids. Trimming cost V 8 bases and J 7 bases; bases outside gene matches: 11. The CDR3 DNA sequence: TGTGCCAGCGGAAGCTTAGCGGGAGAGGTCGGGGAGCTGTTTTTT. The encoded protein is CASGSLAGEVGELFF.

This rearrangement joins TRBV12-3 or TRBV12-4 to TRBJ2-7; TRBD2 might be the D (6 bases). V gave up 5 bases and J gave up 1 base, with 9 bases separating them. The CDR3 runs 13 residues. The DNA for the CDR3 is TGTGCCAGCAGTGGAGGGAGGTCCTACGAGCAGTACTTC. It encodes CASSGGRSYEQYF.